This TCR beta chain was documented in a study of T-cell reconstitution after alpha-beta-depleted transplantation in children (dated by TCRdb to between 2015 and 2016). Concerning the study at large: Using TCR repertoire profiling, the study followed T-cell immune reconstitution in a quantitative way in children after TCRalphabeta/CD19-depleted allogeneic hematopoietic cell transplantation.

For this clonotype: This clone's antigen is unknown. No much larger clonotype is one base removed from it; base qualities were not supplied.

The germline V gene gives CDR1 as KGHDR and CDR2 as SFDVKD. At the junction V is shortened by 4 bases and J by 6 bases; bases outside the gene matches: 8. The CDR3 runs 15 residues from the cysteine to the phenylalanine. The CDR3 DNA has 45 bases and is translated from base 1. The receptor library was made with PCR. Sequencing relied on an Illumina HiSeq 2500. To normalize quantification of the TCRbeta repertoire, the TCR libraries were built with molecular barcoding that relied on unique molecular identifiers. TCRdb reanalyzed the raw reads on its own, using fastp at Q25 for trimming and MiXCR for clone calling, and kept in-frame beta chains. Each CDR3 protein gets just one entry, which takes the most common genes and DNA from the rows behind it. The sample data list roughly 180,000 distinct CDR3 sequences, and 14% to 15% of these were observed just once. The ten largest make up around 14% of the sample.

The material sequenced was PBMCs from the stem cell graft donor, taken from the stem cell graft. The chain is encoded by TRBV24-1 joined to TRBJ2-3, and 8 bases in between align with TRBD1. The sequence derives from a human donor who donated a stem cell graft to a child with acute lymphoblastic leukemia. DNA sequence: TGTGCCACCAGTGACCCACCGGGGACAGGCGATACGCAGTATTTT. Protein translation: CATSDPPGTGDTQYF.